The sequence of this T cell receptor (beta chain) was determined in a study of blood T cells in healthy people across ages (dated by TCRdb to about 2015). Regarding the complete study: Template switching captured roughly one uniquely barcoded TCR beta cDNA molecule per two T cells in model experiments. Donors were grouped into four age groups: young (average about 15 years), middle-aged (roughly 38), aged (roughly 62) and long-lived (around 80). The study analyzed two additional independent replicas of 1 million unique cDNA reads from the same blood draw for two donors, one aged 18 to 30 and one aged 80 or older. Donors of different ages were randomly distributed across sequencing lanes to avoid experimental bias. The study measured age-related changes in TCR beta repertoire diversity using deep sequencing normalized with unique cDNA molecular identifiers. Paper-wide results and their limitations: The long-lived group showed more naive CD4+ T cells, fewer expanded clones and increased TCR diversity than the aged group, suggesting age selection. Since profiling was done on bulk unsorted PBMCs, naive and antigen-experienced compartments could not be conclusively compared. Estimates of total diversity based on one million sequenced T cells were regarded as lower bounds and as underestimates. Because donor CMV infection status was unknown, age-related changes in expanded clonotypes were potentially confounded. The percentage of naive T cells measured by flow cytometry correlated strongly with observed TCR beta diversity. Observed TCR beta diversity per million T cells fell roughly linearly with age, and a significant reduction was already apparent by age around 36.

This clonotype was observed a handful of times. The target of this receptor is not known. No per-base quality is available; no much larger clone lies one base away. The library came from 5' RACE. Sequencing used an Illumina HiSeq 2500. A second 7 to 11 cycle PCR used a sample-barcoded 5' primer and a J-beta primer mix. A template-switch 5' adaptor carrying 12 random nucleotides introduced a unique molecular identifier onto each TCR beta cDNA molecule. Each sample yielded at least 3 million CDR3-containing paired-end reads. First-strand cDNA was synthesized from all RNA with the Mint cDNA synthesis kit, primed by a TRBC-specific oligonucleotide. Following uracil-DNA glycosylase treatment, a first 18-cycle PCR with universal primers M1SS and BC2_uni_R was performed on all cDNA. As for how the authors treated the data: For normalization, 1 million high-quality reads, each with a distinct molecular identifier, were randomly selected from each sample. Instead of being binned into consensus sequences, reads with shared molecular identifiers were discarded. MiTCR, set to a Q25 quality threshold and the strictest error-elimination algorithm, was used for CDR3 identification, clonotype clustering and error correction. A nonparametric unseen species model with Euler transformation was used to estimate a lower bound on total TCR beta diversity. TCRdb reprocessing: public reads trimmed at Q25 with fastp, clones called with MiXCR, in-frame beta chains kept. When rows share a CDR3 protein, they turn into one entry using the most common DNA and genes. TCRdb, not the original authors, processed these V and J calls. Across this sample there are around 800,000 distinct CDR3 sequences, with about 53% seen only once. The top ten clones comprise roughly two fifths of the sample.

The donors were roughly 40 Caucasian individuals from Russia, aged roughly 6 to 100 years, who were systemically healthy. Each donor gave about 9.7 milliliters of peripheral blood, drawn into EDTA-treated Vacutainer tubes. Ficoll-Paque density-gradient centrifugation was used to isolate PBMCs, with at least 6 million obtained per sample. Total RNA was extracted from PBMCs with Trizol reagent, with at least 6 micrograms obtained per sample. Naive CD45RAhigh/CD27high T cell percentages were measured by flow cytometry on a PBMC aliquot from every donor. The trim is 1 base for V and 0 bases for J, with a gap of 9 bases between the germline ends. The germline V gene supplies CDR1 SQVTM and CDR2 ANQGSEA. The cysteine opens and the phenylalanine closes a CDR3 of 14 amino acids. The only DNA kept is the CDR3, 42 bases in frame from the first base.

Sequenced input: blood. The source of this sequence is an elderly man in good health. Recombination joined TRBV29-1 with TRBJ1-2; too little of a D gene remains to name it. The bases are TGCAGCGTTGAAGGGGCACCGACTAACTATGGCTACACCTTC. Its coded protein is CSVEGAPTNYGYTF.